These T cell receptor beta chains were read from a single sample in a study of blood T cell repertoires in COVID-19. The method was immunoSEQ multiplex PCR; TCRdb's version includes in-frame clones alone and lacks a portion of them. The data contain fewer than 200,000 clones, approximately 80% of them singletons. Source material: peripheral blood. Source of these receptors: a woman aged 80 or over with COVID-19, enrolled during active disease. Both conserved end residues are part of each CDR3. D genes are given only for firm matches. Where a row states a size, it is once, few, many or the class of an expanded clone; other rows omit it.

CDR3nt: TGCGCCAGCAGCCAAGTCGTCAGCTCCTACAATGAGCAGTTCTTC
CDR3aa: CASSQVVSSYNEQFF
abundance: -
d_gene: -
v_gene: TRBV4-3
j_gene: TRBJ2-1

CDR3nt: TGCGCCAGCAGCTTCGACGGAGGCTATGGCTACACCTTC
CDR3aa: CASSFDGGYGYTF
abundance: -
d_gene: -
v_gene: TRBV5-1
j_gene: TRBJ1-2

CDR3nt: TGCAGCGCCGGCGGGACAAACACAGATACGCAGTATTTT
CDR3aa: CSAGGTNTDTQYF
abundance: -
d_gene: -
v_gene: TRBV29-1
j_gene: TRBJ2-3

CDR3nt: TGCAGCGTTGTTTCGGGGGGGGCCTACGAGCAGTACTTC
CDR3aa: CSVVSGGAYEQYF
abundance: -
d_gene: TRBD2
v_gene: TRBV29-1
j_gene: TRBJ2-7

CDR3nt: TGTGCCAGCAGCCAAGCCTCAGGGGCCGATAGGGTGTTTTTT
CDR3aa: CASSQASGADRVFF
abundance: -
d_gene: -
v_gene: TRBV3-1/TRBV3-2
j_gene: TRBJ1-4

CDR3nt: TGTGCCAGCAAGGCCGGTCTAGCGGGGGGATACGAGCAGTACTTC
CDR3aa: CASKAGLAGGYEQYF
abundance: once
d_gene: TRBD2
v_gene: TRBV27
j_gene: TRBJ2-7

CDR3nt: TGTGCCAGAAGCTTGGTGTTCTGTCGGTACTTC
CDR3aa: CARSLVFCRYF
abundance: once
d_gene: -
v_gene: TRBV5-3
j_gene: TRBJ2-7

CDR3nt: TGTGCCAGCAGCCAACTATTCGGTTCTAATTCACCCCTCCACTTT
CDR3aa: CASSQLFGSNSPLHF
abundance: -
d_gene: -
v_gene: TRBV3-1/TRBV3-2
j_gene: TRBJ1-6

CDR3nt: TGTGCCAGCAGCTTTAACTTAAGAGCGGGGGGGCAAGATACGCAGTATTTT
CDR3aa: CASSFNLRAGGQDTQYF
abundance: -
d_gene: TRBD2
v_gene: TRBV5-4
j_gene: TRBJ2-3

CDR3nt: TGTGCCAGCAGCGGAACAGGGGGAATAGATACGCAGTATTTT
CDR3aa: CASSGTGGIDTQYF
abundance: -
d_gene: TRBD1
v_gene: TRBV9
j_gene: TRBJ2-3

CDR3nt: TGTGCCAGCAGAGACTCTAGCGGGGGCCCCTACGAGCAGTACTTC
CDR3aa: CASRDSSGGPYEQYF
abundance: once
d_gene: TRBD2
v_gene: TRBV6-5
j_gene: TRBJ2-7

CDR3nt: TGCGCCAGCAGCTCGGGACAGGGGGCCCGATCACCCCTCCACTTT
CDR3aa: CASSSGQGARSPLHF
abundance: -
d_gene: TRBD1
v_gene: TRBV5-1
j_gene: TRBJ1-6

CDR3nt: TGCGCCAGCAGCCAAGACAGGGGGCTGGGGACAGATACGCAGTATTTT
CDR3aa: CASSQDRGLGTDTQYF
abundance: -
d_gene: TRBD1
v_gene: TRBV4-3
j_gene: TRBJ2-3

CDR3nt: TGTGCCAGTAGTGAAACTAGCGGGGGAGGCTACGAGCAGTACTTC
CDR3aa: CASSETSGGGYEQYF
abundance: -
d_gene: TRBD2
v_gene: TRBV19
j_gene: TRBJ2-7

CDR3nt: TGTGCCAGTTCCTCGACAGGGGGCCCCACAGATACGCAGTATTTT
CDR3aa: CASSSTGGPTDTQYF
abundance: -
d_gene: TRBD1
v_gene: TRBV19
j_gene: TRBJ2-3

CDR3nt: TGTGCCAGCAGCTACAGGGTTGGCTACACCTTC
CDR3aa: CASSYRVGYTF
abundance: -
d_gene: -
v_gene: TRBV5-8
j_gene: TRBJ1-2

CDR3nt: TGTGCCAGCAGCGTAACAACTAGAGGCGAGCAGTACTTC
CDR3aa: CASSVTTRGEQYF
abundance: -
d_gene: -
v_gene: TRBV9
j_gene: TRBJ2-7

CDR3nt: TGTGCCAGCAGCTCCGACTACAAACTGTTTTTT
CDR3aa: CASSSDYKLFF
abundance: few
d_gene: -
v_gene: TRBV7-8
j_gene: TRBJ1-4

CDR3nt: TGCGCCAGCAGCCAAGAAGTTCACAGTGACCAGCCCCAGCATTTT
CDR3aa: CASSQEVHSDQPQHF
abundance: -
d_gene: -
v_gene: TRBV4-1
j_gene: TRBJ1-5

CDR3nt: TGTGCCAGCAGTTACTCGGGCAGGACAGGGGCCCGCGAGCAGTACTTC
CDR3aa: CASSYSGRTGAREQYF
abundance: few
d_gene: TRBD1
v_gene: TRBV6-5
j_gene: TRBJ2-7

CDR3nt: TGTGCCAGCAGCCAGCCGGGGGTAATTGAGCAGTTCTTC
CDR3aa: CASSQPGVIEQFF
abundance: -
d_gene: -
v_gene: TRBV7-9
j_gene: TRBJ2-1

CDR3nt: TGTGCCAGCAGCCCGAGGGTCGGGGGGGCGAATGGCTACACCTTC
CDR3aa: CASSPRVGGANGYTF
abundance: -
d_gene: -
v_gene: TRBV7-9
j_gene: TRBJ1-2

CDR3nt: TGTGCCAGCAGCCCACCATCACTTCGAGAGACCCAGTACTTC
CDR3aa: CASSPPSLRETQYF
abundance: -
d_gene: -
v_gene: TRBV7-6
j_gene: TRBJ2-5

CDR3nt: TGTGCCAGTAGTGACCCCGGAGGGACGGTGAACACTGAAGCTTTCTTT
CDR3aa: CASSDPGGTVNTEAFF
abundance: -
d_gene: -
v_gene: TRBV19
j_gene: TRBJ1-1

CDR3nt: TGTGCCAGCAGTTACTTGTCAATGATGGAAAGGGGCAGGGGCTACGAGCAGTACTTC
CDR3aa: CASSYLSMMERGRGYEQYF
abundance: -
d_gene: -
v_gene: TRBV6-2/TRBV6-3
j_gene: TRBJ2-7

CDR3nt: TGTGCCACCAGTGATTCTGGACTAGCGGGGGACTTCACAGATACGCAGTATTTT
CDR3aa: CATSDSGLAGDFTDTQYF
abundance: -
d_gene: TRBD2
v_gene: TRBV24-1
j_gene: TRBJ2-3

CDR3nt: TGTGCCAGCAGCCACGGGAACAATGAGCAGTTCTTC
CDR3aa: CASSHGNNEQFF
abundance: few
d_gene: -
v_gene: TRBV7-9
j_gene: TRBJ2-1

CDR3nt: TGTGCCCTTTTTGGGCTGAACACTGAAGCTTTCTTT
CDR3aa: CALFGLNTEAFF
abundance: -
d_gene: -
v_gene: TRBV5-4
j_gene: TRBJ1-1

CDR3nt: TGTGCCAGCAGTGAACGAGACAGGGGGAGGGAGCAGTACTTC
CDR3aa: CASSERDRGREQYF
abundance: once
d_gene: TRBD1
v_gene: TRBV6-1
j_gene: TRBJ2-7

CDR3nt: TGTGCCAGCAGCTTGGCGCCTAAGCGGAGTCTCTCCTACGAGCAGTACTTC
CDR3aa: CASSLAPKRSLSYEQYF
abundance: -
d_gene: -
v_gene: TRBV5-6
j_gene: TRBJ2-7

CDR3nt: TGCGCCAGCAGCCAAGAATCGGCAGGGGTAAAGAAAATGGTGGATGAAAAACTGTTTTTT
CDR3aa: CASSQESAGVKKMVDEKLFF
abundance: -
d_gene: -
v_gene: TRBV4-3
j_gene: TRBJ1-4

CDR3nt: TGCGCCAGCAGCCCCCGGGGAGCGGGGAGGTACGAGCAGTACTTC
CDR3aa: CASSPRGAGRYEQYF
abundance: -
d_gene: TRBD2
v_gene: TRBV5-1
j_gene: TRBJ2-7

CDR3nt: TGTGCCAGCAGTTTCCAATGGAGGGGACTCAGGAACACCGGGGAGCTGTTTTTT
CDR3aa: CASSFQWRGLRNTGELFF
abundance: -
d_gene: -
v_gene: TRBV27
j_gene: TRBJ2-2

CDR3nt: TGTGCCAGCAGTTTCAACCTACGGACAGGGGACTATGGCTACACCTTC
CDR3aa: CASSFNLRTGDYGYTF
abundance: -
d_gene: TRBD1
v_gene: TRBV6-5
j_gene: TRBJ1-2

CDR3nt: TGTGCCAGCAGCGCGGGACAGGGTGGTAATTCACCCCTCCACTTT
CDR3aa: CASSAGQGGNSPLHF
abundance: few
d_gene: TRBD1
v_gene: TRBV9
j_gene: TRBJ1-6

CDR3nt: TGTGCCATCAGTCCAGGAGGGGACAGCTCCTACAATGAGCAGTTCTTC
CDR3aa: CAISPGGDSSYNEQFF
abundance: -
d_gene: -
v_gene: TRBV10-3
j_gene: TRBJ2-1

CDR3nt: TGCGCCAGCAGCTATGCTGACAGCGACTATGGCTACACCTTC
CDR3aa: CASSYADSDYGYTF
abundance: -
d_gene: -
v_gene: TRBV5-1
j_gene: TRBJ1-2

CDR3nt: TGCGCCAGCAGCATAAGTGGCCACCGGACGGGGAAACTGAACACTGAAGCTTTCTTT
CDR3aa: CASSISGHRTGKLNTEAFF
abundance: -
d_gene: -
v_gene: TRBV4-1
j_gene: TRBJ1-1

CDR3nt: TGTGCCAGCAGGACCGGGGAGACCCAGTACTTC
CDR3aa: CASRTGETQYF
abundance: -
d_gene: -
v_gene: TRBV12-3/TRBV12-4
j_gene: TRBJ2-5

CDR3nt: TGTGCCAGCAGTTCCGGGATTAGTGTTTTGAGCACAGATACGCAGTATTTT
CDR3aa: CASSSGISVLSTDTQYF
abundance: -
d_gene: -
v_gene: TRBV27
j_gene: TRBJ2-3

CDR3nt: TGTGCCTGGAGTGTACGTGGGACAGACCTATCTCGCTACACCTTC
CDR3aa: CAWSVRGTDLSRYTF
abundance: -
d_gene: TRBD1
v_gene: TRBV30
j_gene: TRBJ1-2

CDR3nt: TGTGCCAGCAGTGTTGAATTGAGATATAGCAATCAGCCCCAGCATTTT
CDR3aa: CASSVELRYSNQPQHF
abundance: -
d_gene: -
v_gene: TRBV2
j_gene: TRBJ1-5

CDR3nt: TGTGCCAGCAGCTTAGTCCACAGGGGAAACTATGGCTACACCTTC
CDR3aa: CASSLVHRGNYGYTF
abundance: -
d_gene: TRBD1
v_gene: TRBV7-2
j_gene: TRBJ1-2

CDR3nt: TGTGCCACCAGCAGGGCGGGACAGGGGTTCTACGAGCAGTACTTC
CDR3aa: CATSRAGQGFYEQYF
abundance: -
d_gene: TRBD1
v_gene: TRBV15
j_gene: TRBJ2-7

CDR3nt: TGTGCCAGCTCACCTCAGGGTAGCGGGAACGACGAGCAGTACTTC
CDR3aa: CASSPQGSGNDEQYF
abundance: few
d_gene: TRBD2
v_gene: TRBV18
j_gene: TRBJ2-7

CDR3nt: TGTGCCAGCAGCCGGACCACAGGGGGCTTGGGAAACACCATATATTTT
CDR3aa: CASSRTTGGLGNTIYF
abundance: -
d_gene: TRBD1
v_gene: TRBV7-8
j_gene: TRBJ1-3

CDR3nt: TGTGCCAGCAGCAGATGGACAGGGATTGGGGCCAACGTCCTGACTTTC
CDR3aa: CASSRWTGIGANVLTF
abundance: -
d_gene: TRBD1
v_gene: TRBV6-2/TRBV6-3
j_gene: TRBJ2-6

CDR3nt: TGTGCCAGCACCGAACTGTTCGCAGATACGCAGTATTTT
CDR3aa: CASTELFADTQYF
abundance: few
d_gene: -
v_gene: TRBV2
j_gene: TRBJ2-3

CDR3nt: TGTGCCAGCAGCTTAGACGGGAGAGGAGAGACCCAGTACTTC
CDR3aa: CASSLDGRGETQYF
abundance: few
d_gene: -
v_gene: TRBV7-9
j_gene: TRBJ2-5

CDR3nt: TGTGCCAGCAGTGACCCGGGGACAGGGGGCGAAAAACTGTTTTTT
CDR3aa: CASSDPGTGGEKLFF
abundance: -
d_gene: TRBD1
v_gene: TRBV25-1
j_gene: TRBJ1-4

CDR3nt: TGCGCCAGCAGGATTGGGACAGGGCTAGATACGCAGTATTTT
CDR3aa: CASRIGTGLDTQYF
abundance: -
d_gene: TRBD1
v_gene: TRBV5-1
j_gene: TRBJ2-3

CDR3nt: TGTGCCAGCAGCGCCCTGCAGGGGTCGTCTGGAAACACCATATATTTT
CDR3aa: CASSALQGSSGNTIYF
abundance: -
d_gene: -
v_gene: TRBV9
j_gene: TRBJ1-3